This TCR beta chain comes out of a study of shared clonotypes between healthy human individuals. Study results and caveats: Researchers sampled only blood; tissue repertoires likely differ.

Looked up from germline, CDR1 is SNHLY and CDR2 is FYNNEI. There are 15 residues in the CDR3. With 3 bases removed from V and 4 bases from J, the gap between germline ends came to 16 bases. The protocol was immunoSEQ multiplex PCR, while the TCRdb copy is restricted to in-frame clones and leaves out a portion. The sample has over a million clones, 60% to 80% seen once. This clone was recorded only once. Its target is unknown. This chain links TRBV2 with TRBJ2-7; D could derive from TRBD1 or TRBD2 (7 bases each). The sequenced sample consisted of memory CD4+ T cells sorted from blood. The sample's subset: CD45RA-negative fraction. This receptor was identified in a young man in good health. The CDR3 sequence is CASSEKGRGGYEQYF. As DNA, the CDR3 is TGTGCCAGCAGTGAGAAAGGCAGGGGGGGTTACGAGCAGTACTTC.